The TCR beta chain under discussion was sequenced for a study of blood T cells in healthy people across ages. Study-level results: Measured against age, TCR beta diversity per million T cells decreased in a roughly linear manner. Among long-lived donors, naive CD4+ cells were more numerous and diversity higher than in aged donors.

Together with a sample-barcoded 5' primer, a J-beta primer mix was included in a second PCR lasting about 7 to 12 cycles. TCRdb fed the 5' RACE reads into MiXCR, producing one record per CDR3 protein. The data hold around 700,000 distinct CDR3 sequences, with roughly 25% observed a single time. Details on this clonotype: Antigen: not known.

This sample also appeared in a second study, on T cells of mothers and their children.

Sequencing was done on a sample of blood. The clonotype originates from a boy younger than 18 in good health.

CDR3: CASRPQGSYNEQFF. The CDR3, as DNA: TGTGCCAGCAGGCCCCAGGGGTCCTACAATGAGCAGTTCTTC. J is TRBJ2-1 and V is TRBV2, with D possibly matching TRBD1 (6 bases). The CDR3 has 14 residues. Trimming shortened V by 6 bases and J by 1 base, and 10 bases separated the two germline ends. Germline CDR1 and CDR2: SNHLY and FYNNEI.